Below are 10 T cell receptor beta chains sequenced from a single sample in a study of blood T cell repertoires in COVID-19. The repertoire was sequenced with immunoSEQ multiplex PCR; TCRdb's copy has only in-frame clones and lacks some. The data show almost 350,000 clones, with roughly 90% seen just once and about 3.9% held by the top ten. Sequenced input: peripheral blood. The receptors were sampled from a woman in her sixties with COVID-19, enrolled during active disease.

The chain carries TRBV29-1 and TRBJ1-4; tentatively, D is TRBD1 (5 bases). The CDR3 covers 14 residues. Between the trimmed V and J ends, which lost 4 bases and 0 bases, there was a span of 9 bases. Germline CDR1 SQVTM, CDR2 ANQGSEA. The CDR3 here is CSVAWTSTNEKLFF. The CDR3 DNA is TGCAGCGTTGCTTGGACATCAACTAATGAAAAACTGTTTTTT.

On this clone itself: The conserved final phenylalanine or tryptophan is absent from the CDR3, which likely points to a read error. V gene TRBV6-5 combines with J gene TRBJ1-2, with D unresolved. Germline CDR1 is MNHEY and CDR2 is SVGAGI. Trimming shortened V by 0 bases and J by 7 bases, and 15 bases separated the two germline ends. There are 15 residues in the CDR3. CDR3 nucleotides: TGTGCCAGCAGTTACTCTCCCGAGACTAAGCGTGGCTACACCTCC. Translated, it gives CASSYSPETKRGYTS.

The chain links TRBV5-8 to TRBJ1-4, with D perhaps TRBD1 (5 bases). Trimming stripped 4 bases from V and 11 bases from J, with 12 bases between. CDR1 and CDR2 (germline): SGHTS, YDEGEE. This CDR3 comprises 12 residues. CDR3 DNA: TGTGCCAGCAGCCGGGAGGGGTACAAACTGTTTTTT. Its translation is CASSREGYKLFF.

This chain links TRBV5-1 with TRBJ2-7; 9 nucleotides line up with TRBD1. Germline V gene sequence: CDR1 SGHRS, CDR2 YFSETQ. The CDR3 spans 14 residues. V lost 0 bases and J lost 5; bases outside the gene matches: 3. CDR3: CASSLGGQGNEQYF. CDR3 coding DNA: TGCGCCAGCAGCTTGGGGGGACAGGGAAACGAGCAGTACTTC.

The genes are TRBV3-1 (or the pseudogene TRBV3-2) and TRBJ2-1; D gene uncertain. The CDR3 loop spans 14 amino acids. Germline assignment: CDR1 LGHDT and CDR2 YNNKEL (reference sequence). Trimming cost V 5 bases and J 7 bases, with 15 bases left between them. In DNA form, the CDR3 reads TGTGCCAGCAGCTCCCGAGGCCTCTCAAATGAGCAGTTCTTC. This encodes CASSSRGLSNEQFF.

The chain carries TRBV28 and TRBJ2-7; a weak D match, TRBD2 (5 bases). Per germline, CDR1 MDHEN and CDR2 SYDVKM. This CDR3 region has 14 residues. Trimming removed 6 bases at V and 1 base at J, with 13 bases between. The CDR3, as DNA: TGTGCCAGCAGGGAGGCACCGGAATCCTACGAGCAGTACTTC. Translating it yields CASREAPESYEQYF.

This clone was detected only once. The chain employs TRBV27 and TRBJ1-1, with D uncertain. V lost 4 bases and J 1 base, leaving 13 bases between the germline ends. Germline-derived CDR1 and CDR2 are MNHEY and SMNVEV (reference sequence). This CDR3 region has 15 residues. The CDR3 region is CASSSLDGRNTEAFF. CDR3 sequence (DNA): TGTGCCAGCAGTTCTCTAGACGGCCGGAACACTGAAGCTTTCTTT.

CDR3 loop: CASSRTGPSGQPQHF. The CDR3 DNA follows: TGTGCCAGCAGCCGGACAGGGCCTTCGGGGCAGCCCCAGCATTTT. The V gene is TRBV27, the J gene TRBJ1-5; 8 bases are shared with TRBD1. J lost 7 bases, V lost 6 bases, and 11 bases had no gene match. The CDR3 extends over 15 amino acids. The germline V gene encodes CDR1 MNHEY and CDR2 SMNVEV (reference sequence).

V gene TRBV19 combines with J gene TRBJ1-1, with unresolved D. CDR1 LNHDA and CDR2 SQIVND come from the germline V gene (reference sequence). The CDR3 spans 15 residues. Trimming pared 7 bases from V and 1 base from J, leaving 16 bases between. The CDR3 nucleotides read TGTGCCAGTATCTCCTCCCCGCGGTCGAACACTGAAGCTTTCTTT. It specifies CASISSPRSNTEAFF.

The genes are TRBV19 and TRBJ1-2, with TRBD1 matching 10 bases. With V trimmed by 5 bases and J by 0 bases, 6 bases remained unmatched. This CDR3 contains 16 residues. The V gene's germline CDR1 is LNHDA and CDR2 SQIVND (reference sequence). The CDR3 is CASSPGQGRTNYGYTF. CDR3 sequence (DNA): TGTGCCAGTAGTCCGGGACAGGGGCGTACTAACTATGGCTACACCTTC.